This T cell receptor beta chain is from a study of blood T cell repertoires in COVID-19. The wider study: Acute and convalescent COVID-19 samples came from the United States, Italy and Spain.

Authors' methods: For nucleated cells, counts were estimated from reference gene primer amplification. Sequenced by immunoSEQ multiplex PCR; TCRdb stores in-frame clones only, minus some. V and J calls and clone size are as listed in that table; D and trimming were resolved from the DNA. The sample holds 150,000 to 200,000 clones, 88% seen once. This CDR3 has 14 amino acids. V was cut by 2 bases and J by 7 bases, with 14 bases left in between. Germline V CDR1 and CDR2: MNHNS, SASEGT. Specimen: peripheral blood. The sequence was collected from a man aged 35-49 years with active or convalescent COVID-19. The chain couples TRBV6-1 to TRBJ2-5; D gene unclear. The CDR3, as DNA: TGTGCCAGCAGTGAATCCCACGGGTCGTGGACCCAGTACTTC. Translating it yields CASSESHGSWTQYF.